These T cell receptor beta chains were read from a single sample in a study of blood T cells in healthy people across ages. TCRdb re-called the 5' RACE reads through MiXCR, storing one row per CDR3 protein. Of roughly 1,500,000 distinct CDR3 sequences in the sample, about 35% were seen once. Sequenced: blood. The source of these receptors is a woman in her thirties in good health. Both conserved end residues are part of each CDR3. Fields, in order: D gene, J gene, V gene, clone size, CDR3 protein, CDR3 DNA. A D gene is named only where the DNA matches it firmly. Clone size is shown for a subset of rows, as once, few, many or a class of expanded clone.

- TRBJ2-3 TRBV21-1 - CAGSEDSPTDTQYF TGTGCCGGCAGCGAGGACAGTCCAACGGATACGCAGTATTTT
- TRBJ2-1 TRBV9 - CASSGKTPLLSNEQFF TGTGCCAGCAGCGGGAAGACTCCCCTATTAAGTAATGAGCAGTTCTTC
TRBD2 TRBJ2-5 TRBV27 - CASRQRGFTETQYF TGTGCCAGCAGACAGCGGGGTTTTACGGAGACCCAGTACTTC
TRBD2 TRBJ2-1 TRBV4-1 - CASSQGLAGRGNEQFF TGCGCCAGCAGCCAAGGACTAGCGGGACGTGGGAATGAGCAGTTCTTC
- TRBJ1-6 TRBV7-9 few CASSLDSSYNSPLHF TGTGCCAGCAGCTTAGACAGCTCCTATAATTCACCCCTCCACTTT
- TRBJ1-2 TRBV4-1 few CASRDPGTNYGYTF TGCGCCAGCAGAGATCCAGGGACGAACTATGGCTACACCTTC
- TRBJ2-7 TRBV5-1 - CASSLLPTGEQYF TGCGCCAGCAGCTTGCTACCCACAGGCGAGCAGTACTTC
- TRBJ2-2 TRBV10-1 - CASSEIWDPDTGELFF TGCGCCAGCAGTGAGATCTGGGACCCAGACACCGGGGAGCTGTTTTTT
- TRBJ2-6 TRBV7-8 - CASSSFQGTLPSSGANVLTF TGTGCCAGCAGCTCATTCCAAGGGACTCTGCCCAGCTCTGGGGCCAACGTCCTGACTTTC
TRBD1 TRBJ2-1 TRBV28 - CASSSGQGFNEQFF TGTGCCAGCAGTTCGGGACAGGGTTTCAATGAGCAGTTCTTC
- TRBJ2-2 TRBV4-2 few CASSQVTGKRDSETGELFF TGTGCCAGCAGCCAGGTAACCGGGAAGAGAGACAGCGAGACCGGGGAGCTGTTTTTT
TRBD1 TRBJ2-7 TRBV7-8 - CASSPQPATGGRAREQYF TGTGCCAGCAGCCCCCAGCCTGCAACAGGGGGCCGGGCAAGGGAGCAGTACTTC
- TRBJ2-7 TRBV29-1 many CSVGRGTRAYEQYF TGCAGCGTAGGAAGGGGGACAAGAGCCTACGAGCAGTACTTC
TRBD2 TRBJ2-7 TRBV4-1 - CASSRHLVGLAGREEQYF TGCGCCAGCAGCCGCCACTTAGTCGGACTAGCGGGAAGAGAGGAGCAGTACTTC
- TRBJ2-3 TRBV15 few CATSRGGDPTDTQYF TGTGCCACCAGCAGAGGAGGGGACCCCACAGATACGCAGTATTTT
TRBD1 TRBJ1-1 TRBV20-1 - CSATPRGTGNTYTEAFF TGCAGTGCTACACCAAGGGGGACAGGGAATACTTACACTGAAGCTTTCTTT
- TRBJ1-5 TRBV3-1 - CASSPDLDQPQHF TGTGCCAGCAGCCCGGATTTAGATCAGCCCCAGCATTTT
TRBD2 TRBJ2-7 TRBV9 few CASSASGSSADEQYF TGTGCCAGCAGCGCTAGCGGGAGTAGTGCCGACGAGCAGTACTTC
- TRBJ2-1 TRBV28 - CATRPRGNEQFF TGTGCCACCAGGCCTCGGGGCAATGAGCAGTTCTTC
TRBD1 TRBJ2-7 TRBV11-1 few CASSLFPGQGKGVWSSYEQYF TGTGCCAGCAGCTTATTCCCGGGACAGGGGAAGGGGGTATGGAGCTCCTACGAGCAGTACTTC
- TRBJ1-4 TRBV7-3 - CASSQASSLNEKLFF TGTGCCAGCAGCCAGGCCAGTTCTTTAAATGAAAAGCTGTTTTTT
TRBD2 TRBJ2-1 TRBV7-3 - CASSFSPASGAYNEQFF TGTGCCAGCAGCTTCTCACCCGCTAGCGGGGCTTACAATGAGCAGTTCTTC
- TRBJ2-7 TRBV20-1 - CSGGGGSPYEQYF TGCAGTGGGGGCGGTGGGAGCCCCTACGAGCAGTACTTC
TRBD2 TRBJ2-7 TRBV5-1 - CASSRTLGTSAYEQYF TGCGCCAGCAGCCGTACGCTGGGGACTAGCGCCTACGAGCAGTACTTC
- TRBJ1-4 TRBV13 few CASSAGPSTNEKLFF TGTGCCAGCAGCGCGGGCCCTTCAACTAATGAAAAACTGTTTTTT
TRBD1 TRBJ2-4 TRBV5-1 few CASSTKQGADIQYF TGCGCCAGCAGCACAAAGCAGGGGGCGGACATTCAGTACTTC
TRBD1 TRBJ2-5 TRBV10-3 - CAISVDLGQGASGNQETQYF TGTGCCATCAGTGTTGACCTGGGACAGGGGGCTAGCGGGAACCAAGAGACCCAGTACTTC
TRBD1 TRBJ2-2 TRBV11-2 - CASSSTGQGATGELFF TGTGCCAGCAGCTCGACGGGACAGGGGGCAACCGGGGAGCTGTTTTTT
TRBD1 TRBJ1-1 TRBV7-9 few CASSPRGLPEAFF TGTGCCAGCAGCCCCAGGGGGCTCCCTGAAGCTTTCTTT
TRBD2 TRBJ2-1 TRBV20-1 once CSAALGGRAKYNEQFF TGCAGTGCTGCCCTTGGCGGGAGGGCCAAGTACAATGAGCAGTTCTTC
TRBD1 TRBJ2-7 TRBV30 - CAWSVGQGTEQYF TGTGCCTGGAGTGTAGGACAGGGGACCGAGCAGTACTTC
- TRBJ2-3 TRBV18 many CASSPNRADTQYF TGTGCCAGCTCACCAAATAGGGCAGATACGCAGTATTTT
TRBD1 TRBJ1-5 TRBV20-1 few CSASGTGSQPQHF TGCAGTGCTAGTGGGACAGGGAGTCAGCCCCAGCATTTT
- TRBJ1-1 TRBV10-3 - CAITAVITEAFF TGTGCCATCACCGCGGTGATTACTGAAGCTTTCTTT
- TRBJ2-4 TRBV28 few CASSLTPSLATLAKNIQYF TGTGCCAGCAGTTTAACCCCGTCCCTAGCTACCTTAGCCAAAAACATTCAGTACTTC
- TRBJ1-6 TRBV7-3 few CASSLMGERNSPLHF TGTGCCAGCAGCTTAATGGGGGAGAGGAATTCACCCCTCCACTTT
- TRBJ2-7 TRBV27 - CASSLKYRGAGSYEQYF TGTGCCAGCAGTTTAAAGTATAGGGGGGCAGGGAGTTACGAGCAGTACTTC
- TRBJ2-7 TRBV2 - CASREDRPEEQYF TGTGCCAGCAGGGAGGACCGTCCTGAGGAGCAGTACTTC
- TRBJ2-2 TRBV7-8 once CASSLVIGDKNTGELFF TGTGCCAGCAGCTTAGTCATTGGGGACAAGAACACCGGGGAGCTGTTTTTT
- TRBJ1-1 TRBV7-2 - CASSPGGGSTEAFF TGTGCCAGCAGCCCCGGGGGGGGATCCACTGAAGCTTTCTTT
- TRBJ2-3 TRBV6-5 many CASRNQISDTQYF TGTGCCAGCCGAAATCAGATCTCAGATACGCAGTATTTT
TRBD1 TRBJ2-1 TRBV24-1 many CATSDGTGVYNEQFF TGTGCCACCAGTGATGGGACAGGGGTATACAATGAGCAGTTCTTC